The next 15 T cell receptor beta chains were all read from a single sample in a study of T-cell reconstitution after alpha-beta-depleted transplantation in children. A TCRbeta library incorporating unique molecular identifiers was prepared. Each CDR3 protein is one row after TCRdb ran MiXCR on the PCR reads. The repertoire includes 95,000 to 150,000 distinct CDR3 sequences, more than 20% of them detected once, and 10% sits in the top ten. This material consisted of PBMCs, mostly from graft donor cells, taken 180 days after TCRalphabeta/CD19-depleted stem cell transplant. The origin of the receptors is a male patient between 2 and 10 years old who had a stem cell transplant for chronic granulomatous disease, so the T cells may come from the graft donor.

This clonotype has a count of ten or more. V gene TRBV21-1 combines with J gene TRBJ2-7; the table calls TRBD1, which could not be checked here. TRBV21-1 is listed as a pseudogene. The length of the CDR3 is 13 residues. CDR3 DNA sequence: TGTGCCAGCAGCAGCTACCAAGTGGGGACGCAGTACTTC. Translating gives CASSSYQVGTQYF.

This clonotype occurred many times. The chain links TRBV7-9 to TRBJ2-7, with D possibly being TRBD2 (6 bases). The CDR3 has 10 amino acids. The germline CDR1 and CDR2 sequences are SEHNR and FQNEAQ (reference sequence). V lost 11 bases and J 4 bases, leaving 9 bases between the germline ends. The CDR3 protein is CASAGYEQYF. CDR3 sequence (DNA): TGTGCCTCAGCGGGTTACGAGCAGTACTTC.

The chain links TRBV6-2 or TRBV6-3 to TRBJ1-1; D uncertain. Deletions cut 6 bases from V and 6 bases from J, with 8 bases between. Germline CDR1 is MNHEY and CDR2 is SVGEGT. There are 11 residues in the CDR3. The CDR3 spells CASSQSPEAFF. CDR3 DNA: TGTGCCAGCAGCCAATCTCCTGAAGCTTTCTTT.

The rearrangement uses TRBV29-1 and TRBJ2-5; D call uncertain. The germline CDR1 and CDR2 sequences are SQVTM and ANQGSEA. The CDR3 has 9 residues. V was pared by 8 bases and J by 7 bases, with 8 bases between. The DNA of the CDR3 is TGCAGCTCCCCGGGGACCCAGTACTTC. It codes for CSSPGTQYF.

This clonotype has a count of ten or more. The rearrangement links TRBV20-1 to TRBJ2-3, with D possibly called TRBD1 or TRBD2 (5 bases each). The CDR3 length is 12 residues. V lost 3 bases and J 6 bases, leaving 10 bases between the germline ends. Looked up from germline, CDR1 is DFQATT and CDR2 is SNEGSKA (reference sequence). Here the CDR3 DNA reads TGCAGTGCTAGGCCGTGGGGGGATACGCAGTATTTT. This codes for CSARPWGDTQYF.

CDR3 amino acids: CSVVKVTNEQFF. CDR3 bases: TGCAGCGTTGTGAAGGTAACCAATGAGCAGTTCTTC. V and J are TRBV29-1 and TRBJ2-1; D is ambiguous. Looked up from germline, CDR1 is SQVTM and CDR2 is ANQGSEA. V dropped 4 bases and J dropped 6 bases, with 10 bases sitting between them. The CDR3 totals 12 residues.

The table lists this clonotype with many counts. The chain has TRBV12-3 or TRBV12-4 and TRBJ2-7; 12 bases are a match to TRBD2. The CDR3 consists of 15 residues. V lost 5 bases to trimming and J lost 2 bases; unmatched junction nucleotides: 4. CDR3 region: CASSGRTSGTYEQYF. As DNA, the CDR3 is TGTGCCAGCAGTGGCCGGACTAGCGGGACCTACGAGCAGTACTTC.

This clonotype has only a few counts. The chain uses TRBV6-5 and TRBJ2-3; D remains unclear. V gave up 3 bases and J gave up 1 base, with 14 bases separating them. CDR3 length: 16 amino acids. Germline V CDR1 and CDR2: MNHEY, SVGAGI. This CDR3 is CASSYLGRKGTDTQYF. As DNA, the CDR3 is TGTGCCAGCAGTTATCTCGGACGAAAGGGCACAGATACGCAGTATTTT.

At least ten counts were recorded for this clonotype. This rearrangement joins TRBV3-1 to TRBJ2-7; 11 bases fit TRBD2. Per the germline V gene, CDR1 is LGHDT and CDR2 is YNNKEL (reference sequence). Trimming cost V 4 bases and J 1 base; bases outside gene matches: 3. There are 15 residues in the CDR3. The CDR3 protein is CASSLTSGSSYEQYF. The CDR3 coding sequence is TGTGCCAGCAGCCTCACTAGCGGGAGTTCCTACGAGCAGTACTTC.

In the case of this clonotype: A read error may account for a junction end that differs from germline. The chain links TRBV4-3 to TRBJ1-1; D gene unclear. The CDR3 runs 15 residues. Germline V gene sequence: CDR1 LGHNA, CDR2 YSLEER. As DNA, the CDR3 is TGCGCCAGCAGCGAAGACCGGACTCGGAACACTGAAGCTTTCTTT. Its protein is CASSEDRTRNTEAFF.

This clonotype was counted ten times or more. V gene TRBV3-1 combines with J gene TRBJ2-7; D call uncertain. V dropped 3 bases and J dropped 6 bases, with 9 bases sitting between them. This CDR3 contains 12 residues. Germline V gene lookup returns CDR1 LGHDT and CDR2 YNNKEL (reference sequence). The DNA for the CDR3 is TGTGCCAGCAGCCACCTCTCTACCGAGCAGTACTTC. Translating it yields CASSHLSTEQYF.

The chain uses TRBV10-3 and TRBJ2-4, with 9 bases aligning to TRBD2. Germline V gene sequence: CDR1 ENHRY, CDR2 SYGVKD. The CDR3 runs 15 residues. V trimming: 5 bases; J trimming: 0 bases; junction bases outside the gene matches: 2. DNA for the CDR3: TGTGCCATCAGTTCTAGCGGGGTAGCCAAAAACATTCAGTACTTC. This gives the protein CAISSSGVAKNIQYF.

The chain is built from TRBV7-2 and TRBJ2-1; 7 bases align to TRBD2. The junction had 9 bases not matched to a gene; V was cut back by 6 bases and J by 4 bases. This CDR3 spans 15 amino acids. The germline gives CDR1 SGHTA, CDR2 FQGNSA. CDR3 DNA: TGTGCCAGCAGGGATAAACTAGCGCCGTACAATGAGCAGTTCTTC. Amino acid sequence: CASRDKLAPYNEQFF.

The chain uses TRBV19 and TRBJ2-7, with 7 bases aligning to TRBD1. Germline assignment: CDR1 LNHDA and CDR2 SQIVND (reference sequence). The CDR3 has 14 amino acids. J lost 0 bases, V lost 5 bases, and 4 bases had no gene match. CDR3 coding DNA: TGTGCCAGTAGTTACCGGACAGGCTCCTACGAGCAGTACTTC. This gives the protein CASSYRTGSYEQYF. The variable domain in full, completed from reference TRBV19 and TRBJ2-7, reads DGGITQSPKYLFRKEGQNVTLSCEQNLNHDAMYWYRQDPGQGLRLIYYSQIVNDFQKGDIAEGYSVSREKKESFPLTVTSAQKNPTAFYLCASSYRTGSYEQYFGPGTRLTVT.

This clonotype was recorded at least ten times. The DNA for the CDR3 is TGCAGTGCGCCTCCGGGACTAGCTGGTTACAATGAGCAGTTCTTC. This sequence encodes CSAPPGLAGYNEQFF. The chain carries TRBV20-1 and TRBJ2-1; 9 bases map to TRBD2. Germline assignment: CDR1 DFQATT and CDR2 SNEGSKA (reference sequence). The CDR3 is 15 amino acids. J lost 4 bases, V lost 6 bases, and 10 bases had no gene match.